Listed below are T cell receptor beta chains from one sample, sequenced in a study of control samples from healthy donors and cancer patients. TCRdb's copy holds only in-frame clones and misses some; the assay was immunoSEQ multiplex PCR. This table holds over 200,000 clones, roughly 87% found once. Sequencing was carried out using PBMCs. The receptors stem from a woman aged 60-70 years with lung cancer. Both conserved end residues are part of each CDR3. D genes are given only for firm matches. Clone size is shown for a subset of rows, as once, few, many or a class of expanded clone.

-	-	TRBV6-5	TRBJ1-4	CASSRNRDTNEKLFF	TGTGCCAGCAGCCGGAACCGGGACACTAATGAAAAACTGTTTTTT
TRBD2	-	TRBV5-1	TRBJ2-3	CASSPGLAGGLTPDTQYF	TGCGCCAGCAGCCCGGGACTAGCGGGAGGGCTAACTCCAGATACGCAGTATTTT
TRBD2	-	TRBV5-1	TRBJ2-1	CASSFTSGQEDEQFF	TGCGCCAGCAGCTTCACTAGCGGCCAGGAGGATGAGCAGTTCTTC
TRBD2	-	TRBV5-1	TRBJ2-5	CASSQGGLAGQETQYF	TGCGCCAGCAGCCAAGGAGGGCTAGCGGGACAAGAGACCCAGTACTTC
-	-	TRBV6-2/TRBV6-3	TRBJ1-1	CASSYAAGATEAFF	TGTGCCAGCAGTTACGCGGCAGGGGCGACTGAAGCTTTCTTT
-	few	TRBV7-9	TRBJ1-1	CASSPTGGRAEAFF	TGTGCCAGCAGCCCGACTGGGGGAAGAGCTGAAGCTTTCTTT
-	-	TRBV28	TRBJ2-7	CASIAGTPGGEQYF	TGTGCCAGCATCGCCGGGACCCCTGGGGGGGAGCAGTACTTC
TRBD1	-	TRBV5-1	TRBJ2-7	CASSSGTGGFEQYF	TGCGCCAGCAGCTCCGGGACAGGGGGTTTCGAGCAGTACTTC
-	-	TRBV7-3	TRBJ2-3	CASSAGGVTDTQYF	TGTGCCAGCAGCGCCGGCGGGGTTACAGATACGCAGTATTTT
-	-	TRBV5-4	TRBJ1-4	CASSLSTFGKLFF	TGTGCCAGCAGCTTGTCTACGTTTGGGAAACTGTTTTTT
TRBD1	once	TRBV6-2/TRBV6-3	TRBJ2-7	CASSGTGKNEQYF	TGTGCCAGCAGTGGGACAGGGAAGAACGAGCAGTACTTC
-	-	TRBV19	TRBJ2-7	CASSIGQDGAYEQYF	TGTGCCAGTAGTATCGGGCAGGACGGTGCCTACGAGCAGTACTTC
-	-	TRBV6-5	TRBJ1-2	CASSYGGADYGYTF	TGTGCCAGCAGTTATGGGGGGGCGGACTATGGCTACACCTTC
TRBD1	few	TRBV19	TRBJ1-1	CASSMGQGGGKAFF	TGTGCCAGTAGTATGGGACAGGGAGGTGGGAAAGCTTTCTTT
-	-	TRBV7-3	TRBJ2-2	CASRLPSSNTGELFF	TGTGCCAGCAGGTTACCCAGCTCGAACACCGGGGAGCTGTTTTTT